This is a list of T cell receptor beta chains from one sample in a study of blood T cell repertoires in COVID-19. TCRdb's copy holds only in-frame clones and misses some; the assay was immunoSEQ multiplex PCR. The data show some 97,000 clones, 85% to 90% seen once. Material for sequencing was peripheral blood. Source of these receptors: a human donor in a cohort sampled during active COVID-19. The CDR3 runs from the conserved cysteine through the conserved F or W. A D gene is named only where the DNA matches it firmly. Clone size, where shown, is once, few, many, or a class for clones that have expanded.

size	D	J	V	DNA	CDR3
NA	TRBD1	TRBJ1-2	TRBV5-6	TGTGCCAGCAGCCCCGACAGGGGGCGCGGTGGCTACACCTTC	CASSPDRGRGGYTF
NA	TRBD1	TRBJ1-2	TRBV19	TGTGCCAGTAGGACAGGGGGCGATGGCTACACCTTC	CASRTGGDGYTF
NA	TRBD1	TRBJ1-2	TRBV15	TGTGCCACCAGCAGAACTTCAGGGGGGCCCAATCGGGGCTATGGCTACACCTTC	CATSRTSGGPNRGYGYTF
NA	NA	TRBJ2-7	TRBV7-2	TGTGCCAGCAGCTTACAGGGTGGAGGGTACGAGCAGTACTTC	CASSLQGGGYEQYF
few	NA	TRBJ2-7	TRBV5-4	TGTGCCAGCAGCTTGACGGGCTCCTACGAGCAGTACTTC	CASSLTGSYEQYF
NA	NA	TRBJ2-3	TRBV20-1	TGCAGTGCTAGTGGAAGCGGCACAGATACGCAGTATTTT	CSASGSGTDTQYF
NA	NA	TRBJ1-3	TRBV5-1	TGCGCCAGCAGCCCCAGGAACAGGCTTATCTCTGGAAACACCATATATTTT	CASSPRNRLISGNTIYF
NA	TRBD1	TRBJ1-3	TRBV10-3	TGTGCCATCAGCGGACAGGGATCTGGAAACACCATATATTTT	CAISGQGSGNTIYF
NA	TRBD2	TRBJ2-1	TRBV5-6	TGTGCCAGCACCGGGACTAGCGGATACAATGAGCAGTTCTTC	CASTGTSGYNEQFF
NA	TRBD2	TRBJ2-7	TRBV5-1	TGCGCCAGCAGCACAGCGGGAGCGTTGCAGTACTTC	CASSTAGALQYF
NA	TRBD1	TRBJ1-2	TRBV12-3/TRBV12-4	TGTGCCAGTAGTCCAGGGGGTGGGTATGGCTACACCTTC	CASSPGGGYGYTF
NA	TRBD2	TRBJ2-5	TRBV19	TGTGCCAGCCGCCAGCGGGAGGGTGCTTGGGAGACCCAGTACTTC	CASRQREGAWETQYF
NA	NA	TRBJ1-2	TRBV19	TGTGCCAGTAGTATGAGTCCGTCAAACTATGGCTACACCTTC	CASSMSPSNYGYTF
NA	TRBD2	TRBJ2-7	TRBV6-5	TGTGCCAGCAGCCCGGGACTAGTTTACGAGCAGTACTTC	CASSPGLVYEQYF